The rows below give T cell receptor beta chains drawn from one sample of a study of T-cell memory formation after mild COVID-19. In TCRdb, the 5' RACE reads were re-called with MiXCR into one record per CDR3 protein. Counted here are 540,000 or so distinct CDR3 sequences, over 20% occurring once; the ten biggest clones make up 12%. The sample was PBMCs or a T cell subset sorted from them (not recorded which). The source is an adult woman who had mild COVID-19 (a few samples of this study predate the infection). Cell type and time point are not known. Each CDR3 is given with its conserved first and last residue. D genes are given only for firm matches. Size is stated for part of the rows, as once, few or many counts, or as a class when the clone is expanded.

D,V,size,J,DNA,CDR3
.,TRBV5-6,.,TRBJ2-3,TGTGCCAGCAGCTTACCGTTAGGCGGGATAGATACGCAGTATTTT,CASSLPLGGIDTQYF
.,TRBV10-3,.,TRBJ2-7,TGTGCCATCAGTGAGTTGGGGACACCGTCCTACGAGCAGTACTTC,CAISELGTPSYEQYF
TRBD2,TRBV5-1,.,TRBJ2-5,TGCGCCAGCAGCTGGGCCGGGGGGAAAGAGACCCAGTACTTC,CASSWAGGKETQYF
.,TRBV12-2,.,TRBJ1-3,TGTGCAAGTCGCCCTACGATAGGCCGGGCTAGTTACTCTGGAAACACCATATATTTT,CASRPTIGRASYSGNTIYF
.,TRBV9,many,TRBJ2-7,TGTGCCAGCAGCGTAGATGATAGCCGCTCCCAGTACTTC,CASSVDDSRSQYF
.,TRBV29-1,.,TRBJ2-7,TGCAGCGTTGAGATTGCAGGGAAAGGCTACGAGCAGTACTTC,CSVEIAGKGYEQYF
.,TRBV6-2/TRBV6-3,few,TRBJ1-6,TGTGCCAGCAGAAGCCTGGGGGTGCGGAATTCACCCCTCCACTTT,CASRSLGVRNSPLHF
TRBD2,TRBV3-1,.,TRBJ2-1,TGTGCCAGCAGCCAAGATTTCCTAGCGGGGGGCCGAAAGCAGTTCTTC,CASSQDFLAGGRKQFF
TRBD2,TRBV29-1,.,TRBJ2-5,TGCAGCGTTCGACTAGCGGGACACGTGGAGACCCAGTACTTC,CSVRLAGHVETQYF
TRBD2,TRBV6-1,.,TRBJ2-3,TGTGCCAGCAGCAGCGGGAGGGACTCAGATACGCAGTATTTT,CASSSGRDSDTQYF
.,TRBV4-1,.,TRBJ2-5,TGCGCCAGCAGCCAAGATGGGCAGGGTCAAGAGACCCAGTACTTC,CASSQDGQGQETQYF
TRBD2,TRBV6-5,.,TRBJ2-3,TGTGCCAGCAGTTACTCGATACTAGCGGGGGGCCGTAGCACAGATACGCAGTATTTT,CASSYSILAGGRSTDTQYF
.,TRBV6-2/TRBV6-3,.,TRBJ1-2,TGTGCCAGCAGCGACTCCCGTTATGGCTACACCTTC,CASSDSRYGYTF
TRBD2,TRBV9,few,TRBJ2-3,TGTGCCAGCAGCGTAGAGGCTAGCGGAGTCACAGATACGCAGTATTTT,CASSVEASGVTDTQYF
.,TRBV18,.,TRBJ2-5,TGTGCCAGCTCACCACCAGAAGGGACCCAGTACTTC,CASSPPEGTQYF
.,TRBV18,few,TRBJ1-6,TGTGCCAGCTCACGATCGGCAGGGACGACGAATTCACCCCTCCACTTT,CASSRSAGTTNSPLHF
.,TRBV5-5,.,TRBJ1-4,TGTGCCAGCAGCTTGGCGCCAGGGTTTCGCGAAAAACTGTTTTTT,CASSLAPGFREKLFF